This T cell receptor beta chain was recovered during a study of beta chain features in type 1 diabetes. The V end lost 4 bases, the J end lost 0 bases, and 10 bases lay between the germline ends. CDR3 size: 14 residues. The germline V gene has CDR1 SGHRS and CDR2 YFSETQ. CD4+ cells of the naive, central memory, regulatory and stem cell-like memory types were sorted via CD45RO/CCR7/CD25/CD127/CD95/CD27. Sorted cells reached over 95% purity in every population. This clone turned up a few times. Its specificity is not known. The authors reverse transcribed all of the isolated RNA, so sequencing captured expressed TCRB transcripts. Sequenced by immunoSEQ multiplex PCR; TCRdb stores in-frame clones only, minus some. The table records 150,000 to 200,000 clones, 9% of them present only once. General study findings and limits: For Type 1 diabetes patients, all four CD4+ subsets carried TCRB CDR3s that were moderately but significantly shorter. VDJ junctions from patients with type 1 diabetes contained fewer insertions and more deletions. Unsettled here was the matter of whether HLA type influences TCRB rearrangement.

The receptor was derived from a woman aged 30 to 39 with type 1 diabetes. The chain is built from TRBV5-1 and TRBJ1-2; the D gene is possibly TRBD1 (6 bases). What was sequenced was central memory CD4+ T cells from blood. CDR3 nucleotides: TGCGCCAGCAGCCCGGACAGCACTAACTATGGCTACACCTTC. It translates to CASSPDSTNYGYTF.